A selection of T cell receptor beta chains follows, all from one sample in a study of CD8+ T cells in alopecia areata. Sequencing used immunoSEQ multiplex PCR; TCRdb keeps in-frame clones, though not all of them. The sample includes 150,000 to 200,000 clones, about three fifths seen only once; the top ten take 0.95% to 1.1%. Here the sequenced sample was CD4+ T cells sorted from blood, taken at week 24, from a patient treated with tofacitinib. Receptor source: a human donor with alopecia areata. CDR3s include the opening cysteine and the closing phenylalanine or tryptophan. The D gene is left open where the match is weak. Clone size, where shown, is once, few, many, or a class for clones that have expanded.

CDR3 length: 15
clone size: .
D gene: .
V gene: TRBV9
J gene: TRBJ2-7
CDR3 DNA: TGTGCCAGCAGCGTAGAGTCCTCAGTCTGGGACGAGCAGTACTTC
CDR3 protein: CASSVESSVWDEQYF

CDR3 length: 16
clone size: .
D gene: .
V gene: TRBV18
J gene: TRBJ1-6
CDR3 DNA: TGTGCCAGCTCACCTATTAGAGGCGGGAATAATTCACCCCTCCACTTT
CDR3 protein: CASSPIRGGNNSPLHF

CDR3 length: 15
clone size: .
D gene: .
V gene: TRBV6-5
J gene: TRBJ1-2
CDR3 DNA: TGTGCCAGCAGTTATTCCCTACAAGGGGACTATGGCTACACCTTC
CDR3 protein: CASSYSLQGDYGYTF

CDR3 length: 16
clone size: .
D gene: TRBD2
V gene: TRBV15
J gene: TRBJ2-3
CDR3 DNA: TGTGCCACCAGCAGAGATTTGGGGACTAGCGGAGATACGCAGTATTTT
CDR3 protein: CATSRDLGTSGDTQYF

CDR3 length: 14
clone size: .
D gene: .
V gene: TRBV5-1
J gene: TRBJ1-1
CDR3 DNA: TGCGCCAGCAGCTTGTCTTCAAGCCGACTTGAAGCTTTCTTT
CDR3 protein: CASSLSSSRLEAFF

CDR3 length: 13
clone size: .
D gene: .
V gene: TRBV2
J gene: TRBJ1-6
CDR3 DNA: TGTGCCAGCAGCCCCGCGGTGGGTTCACCCCTCCACTTT
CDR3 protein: CASSPAVGSPLHF

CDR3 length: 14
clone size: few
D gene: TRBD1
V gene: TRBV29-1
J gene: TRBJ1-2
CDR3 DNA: TGCAGCGTTGATGGGACAGGGGGGCTCCATGGCTACACCTTC
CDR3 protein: CSVDGTGGLHGYTF

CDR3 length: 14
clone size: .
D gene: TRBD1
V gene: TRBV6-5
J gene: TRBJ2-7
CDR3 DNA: TGTGCCAGCAGAAGAGGACAGGGGATCTACGAGCAGTACTTC
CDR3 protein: CASRRGQGIYEQYF

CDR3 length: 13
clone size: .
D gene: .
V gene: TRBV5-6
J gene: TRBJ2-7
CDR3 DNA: TGTGCCAGCAGCCTCACAGGTCTCGCGGAGCAGTACTTC
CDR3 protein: CASSLTGLAEQYF

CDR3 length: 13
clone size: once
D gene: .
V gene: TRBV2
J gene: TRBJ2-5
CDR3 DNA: TGTGCCAGCGAAGGGGGGCGCTTGGAGACCCAGTACTTC
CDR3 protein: CASEGGRLETQYF

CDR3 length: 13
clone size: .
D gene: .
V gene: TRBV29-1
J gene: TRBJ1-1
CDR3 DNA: TGCAGCGTTGTGCGCGGACTGAACACTGAAGCTTTCTTT
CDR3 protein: CSVVRGLNTEAFF

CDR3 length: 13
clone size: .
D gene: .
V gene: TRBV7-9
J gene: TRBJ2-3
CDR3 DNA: TGTGCCAGCAGCTGGGAGTCCACAGATACGCAGTATTTT
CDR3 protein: CASSWESTDTQYF

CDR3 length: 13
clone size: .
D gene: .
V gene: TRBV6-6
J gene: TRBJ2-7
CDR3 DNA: TGTGCCAGCAGTACTCAGGGACCCTACGAGCAGTACTTC
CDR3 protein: CASSTQGPYEQYF

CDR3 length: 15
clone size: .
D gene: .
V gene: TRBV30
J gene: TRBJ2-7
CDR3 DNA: TGTGCCTGGAGTGTAGGTTTGCCCGCGGCTAACGAGCAGTACTTC
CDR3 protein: CAWSVGLPAANEQYF

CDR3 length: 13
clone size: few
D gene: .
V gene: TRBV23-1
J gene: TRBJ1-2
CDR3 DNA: TGCGCCAGCAGCCCCCTAGTGGTGAATGGCTACACCTTC
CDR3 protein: CASSPLVVNGYTF

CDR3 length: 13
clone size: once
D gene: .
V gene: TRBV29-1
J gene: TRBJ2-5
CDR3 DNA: TGCAGCGTTGAGGTCAGGCAAGTGGAGACCCAGTACTTC
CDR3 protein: CSVEVRQVETQYF

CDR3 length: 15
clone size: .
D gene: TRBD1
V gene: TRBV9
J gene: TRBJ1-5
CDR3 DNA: TGTGCCAGCAGCGGTACCGGGACAGGGAATCAGCCCCAGCATTTT
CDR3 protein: CASSGTGTGNQPQHF

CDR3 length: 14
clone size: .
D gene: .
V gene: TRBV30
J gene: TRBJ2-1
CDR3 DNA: TGTGCCTGGTCAGGGACGGATGCCTACAATGAGCAGTTCTTC
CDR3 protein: CAWSGTDAYNEQFF

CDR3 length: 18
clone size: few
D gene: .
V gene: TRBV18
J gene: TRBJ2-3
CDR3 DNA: TGTGCCAGCTCACCACCCGGGGGCTCAGGAGGGTTGACAGATACGCAGTATTTT
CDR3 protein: CASSPPGGSGGLTDTQYF

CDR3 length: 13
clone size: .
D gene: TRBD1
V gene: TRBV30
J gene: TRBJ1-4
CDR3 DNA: TGTGCCTGGAAAGGTGGCAGGGGGGAAAAACTGTTTTTT
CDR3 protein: CAWKGGRGEKLFF

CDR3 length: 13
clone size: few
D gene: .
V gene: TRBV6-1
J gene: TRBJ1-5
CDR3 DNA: TGTGCCAGCAGTGAAACCAAGCCGACGCCCCAGCATTTT
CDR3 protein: CASSETKPTPQHF

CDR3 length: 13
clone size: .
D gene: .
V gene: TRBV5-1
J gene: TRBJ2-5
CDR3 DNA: TGCGCCAGCAGCTTGAGCTTTCAAGAGACCCAGTACTTC
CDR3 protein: CASSLSFQETQYF

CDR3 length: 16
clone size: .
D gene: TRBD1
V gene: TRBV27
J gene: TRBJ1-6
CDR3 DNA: TGTGCCAGCAGTTTCCGGGACAGGGGGAAGAATTCACCCCTCCACTTT
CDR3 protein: CASSFRDRGKNSPLHF

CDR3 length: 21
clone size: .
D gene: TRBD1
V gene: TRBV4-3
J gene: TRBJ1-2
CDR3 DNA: TGCGCCAGCAGCCAAAACCAGTTACCCCAGGGGACAGGCCCGAGGGCGTATGGCTACACCTTC
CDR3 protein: CASSQNQLPQGTGPRAYGYTF

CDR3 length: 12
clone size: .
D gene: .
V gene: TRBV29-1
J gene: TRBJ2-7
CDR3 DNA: TGCAGCGTTGATCTCGGGCCCTACGAGCAGTACTTC
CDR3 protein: CSVDLGPYEQYF

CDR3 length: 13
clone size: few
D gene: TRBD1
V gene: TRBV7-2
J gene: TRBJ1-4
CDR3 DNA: TGTGCCAGCAGCAGGACAGGGACAGAGTCCGTGTTTTTT
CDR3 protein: CASSRTGTESVFF

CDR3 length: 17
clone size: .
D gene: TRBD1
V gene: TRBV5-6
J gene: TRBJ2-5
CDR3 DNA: TGTGCCAGCAGCTTCTCGGGACAGAGTTTGGCACAAGAGACCCAGTACTTC
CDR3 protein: CASSFSGQSLAQETQYF

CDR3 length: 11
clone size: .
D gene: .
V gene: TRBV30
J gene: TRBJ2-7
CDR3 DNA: TGTGCCTGGAGTTTCAGGGACGAGCAGTACTTC
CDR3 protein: CAWSFRDEQYF

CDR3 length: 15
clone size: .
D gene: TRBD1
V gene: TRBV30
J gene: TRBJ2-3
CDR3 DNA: TGTGCCTGGACCGACGATAACAGGGGAACGGATACGCAGTATTTT
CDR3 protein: CAWTDDNRGTDTQYF

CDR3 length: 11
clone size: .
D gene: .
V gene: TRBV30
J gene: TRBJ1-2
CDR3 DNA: TGTGCCTGGAGCGGTCTCTATGGCTACACCTTC
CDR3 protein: CAWSGLYGYTF

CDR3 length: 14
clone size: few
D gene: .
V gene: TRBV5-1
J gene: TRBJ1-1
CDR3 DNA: TGCGCCAGCAGCCCACAAGGGGTAAACACTGAAGCTTTCTTT
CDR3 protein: CASSPQGVNTEAFF

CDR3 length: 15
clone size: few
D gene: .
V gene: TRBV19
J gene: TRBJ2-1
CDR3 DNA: TGTGCCAGTACCTTCTCCACCTCGACCTACAATGAGCAGTTCTTC
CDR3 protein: CASTFSTSTYNEQFF

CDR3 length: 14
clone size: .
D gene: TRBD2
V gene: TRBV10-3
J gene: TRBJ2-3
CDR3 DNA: TGTGCCACCAGAACTAGCGAAGCCACAGATACGCAGTATTTT
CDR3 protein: CATRTSEATDTQYF

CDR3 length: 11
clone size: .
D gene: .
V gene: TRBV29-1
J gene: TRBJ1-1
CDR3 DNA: TGCAGCGTAACTAGGGGAAAAGAAGCTTTCTTT
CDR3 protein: CSVTRGKEAFF

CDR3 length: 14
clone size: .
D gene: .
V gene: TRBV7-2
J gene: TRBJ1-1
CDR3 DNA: TGTGCCAGCAGCCCCCAGGTGGTGAACACTGAAGCTTTCTTT
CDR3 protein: CASSPQVVNTEAFF

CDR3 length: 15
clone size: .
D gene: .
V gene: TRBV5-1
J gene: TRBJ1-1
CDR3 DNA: TGCGCCAGCACCCAGCCCGGTAACGAGGCCACTGAAGCTTTCTTT
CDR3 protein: CASTQPGNEATEAFF

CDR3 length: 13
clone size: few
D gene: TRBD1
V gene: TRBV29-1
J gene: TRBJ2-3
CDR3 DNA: TGCAGCGTTGCGGGACAGAACACAGATACGCAGTATTTT
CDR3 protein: CSVAGQNTDTQYF

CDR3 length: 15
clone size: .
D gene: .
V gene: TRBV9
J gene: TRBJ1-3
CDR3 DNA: TGTGCCAGCAGCGCAGACGCCGCCGGTGGAAACACCATATATTTT
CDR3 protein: CASSADAAGGNTIYF

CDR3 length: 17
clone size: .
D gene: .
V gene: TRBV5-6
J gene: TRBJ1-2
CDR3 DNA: TGTGCCAGCAGCTTGGCGGGGTCAGGAATACCAAACTATGGCTACACCTTC
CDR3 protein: CASSLAGSGIPNYGYTF

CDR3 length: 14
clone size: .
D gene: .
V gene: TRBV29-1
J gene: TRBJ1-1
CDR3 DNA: TGCAGCGTTCCTCTGACAGACCTGAACACTGAAGCTTTCTTT
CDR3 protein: CSVPLTDLNTEAFF

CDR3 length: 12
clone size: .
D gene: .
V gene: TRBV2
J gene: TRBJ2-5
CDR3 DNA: TGTGCCAGCAAGTGGACCTCAGAGACCCAGTACTTC
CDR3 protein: CASKWTSETQYF

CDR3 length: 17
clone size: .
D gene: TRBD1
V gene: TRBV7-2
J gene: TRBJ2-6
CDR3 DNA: TGTGCCAGCAGCCGTACAGGGGCCGTCTCTGGGGCCAACGTCCTGACTTTC
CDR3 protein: CASSRTGAVSGANVLTF

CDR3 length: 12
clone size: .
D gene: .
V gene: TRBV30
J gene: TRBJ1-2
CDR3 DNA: TGTGCCTGGACCCAAGGCGTTTATGGCTACACCTTC
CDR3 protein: CAWTQGVYGYTF

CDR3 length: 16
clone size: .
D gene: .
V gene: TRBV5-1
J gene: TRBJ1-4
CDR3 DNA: TGCGCCAGCAGCTTGAACCCTGACAGAGCCCTTGAAAAACTGTTTTTT
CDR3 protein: CASSLNPDRALEKLFF

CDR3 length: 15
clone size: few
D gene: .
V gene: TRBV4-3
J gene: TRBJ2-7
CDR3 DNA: TGCGCCAGCAGCCAAGAGAGCAGGGGCCCCTACGAGCAGTACTTC
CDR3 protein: CASSQESRGPYEQYF

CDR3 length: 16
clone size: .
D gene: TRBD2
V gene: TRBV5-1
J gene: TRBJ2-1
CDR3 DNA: TGCGCCAGCAGCTTTGATTGGACTAGCGGATACAATGAGCAGTTCTTC
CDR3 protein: CASSFDWTSGYNEQFF

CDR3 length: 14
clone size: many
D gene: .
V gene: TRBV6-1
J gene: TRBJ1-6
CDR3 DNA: TGTGCCAGCAGTGATGGGGGGAACAATTCACCCCTCCACTTT
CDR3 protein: CASSDGGNNSPLHF

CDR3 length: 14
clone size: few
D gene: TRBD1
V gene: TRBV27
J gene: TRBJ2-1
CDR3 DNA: TGTGCCAGCAGTCGGGACAGAGCCTACAATGAGCAGTTCTTC
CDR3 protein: CASSRDRAYNEQFF

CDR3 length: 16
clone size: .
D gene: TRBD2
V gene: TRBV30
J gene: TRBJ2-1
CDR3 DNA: TGTGCCTGGAGTGTAGCGGGGGACGTCGAGTACAATGAGCAGTTCTTC
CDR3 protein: CAWSVAGDVEYNEQFF

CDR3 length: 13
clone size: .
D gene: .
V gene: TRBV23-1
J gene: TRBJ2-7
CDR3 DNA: TGCGCCAGCAGTCAATCGGGAGACTACGAGCAGTACTTC
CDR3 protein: CASSQSGDYEQYF

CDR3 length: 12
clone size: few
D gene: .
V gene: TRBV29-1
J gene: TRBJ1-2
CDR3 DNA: TGCAGCGTGCAAGCAGGGAACTATGGCTACACCTTC
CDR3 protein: CSVQAGNYGYTF

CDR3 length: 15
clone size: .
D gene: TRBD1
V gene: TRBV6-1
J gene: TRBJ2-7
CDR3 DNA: TGTGCCAGCCGGACTGACAGGGATTGGTCCTACGAGCAGTACTTC
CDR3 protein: CASRTDRDWSYEQYF

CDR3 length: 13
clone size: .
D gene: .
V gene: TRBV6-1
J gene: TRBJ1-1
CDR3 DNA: TGTGCCAGCAGCCTCAGGGAGAACACTGAAGCTTTCTTT
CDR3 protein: CASSLRENTEAFF

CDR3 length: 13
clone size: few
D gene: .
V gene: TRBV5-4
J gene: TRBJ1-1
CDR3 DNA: TGTGCCAGCGCCTTCGAACCAAACACTGAAGCTTTCTTT
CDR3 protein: CASAFEPNTEAFF

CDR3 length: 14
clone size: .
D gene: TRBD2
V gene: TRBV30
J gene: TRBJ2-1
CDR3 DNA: TGTGCCTGGAGTGTTCTAGCGGGGGGATATGAGCAGTTCTTC
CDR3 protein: CAWSVLAGGYEQFF